This is a list of T cell receptor beta chains from one sample in a study of regulatory T cells in long-lasting Graves disease. Via MiXCR, TCRdb re-called the multiplex PCR reads, giving one row per CDR3 protein. Of around 450,000 distinct CDR3 sequences in the sample, approximately 21% are singletons; the top ten hold over 6%. Here the sequenced sample was peripheral blood mononuclear cells (PBMCs), taken when the disease was refractory, from a patient treated with antithyroid drugs. The source of these receptors is a female donor with Graves disease. Each CDR3 is given with its conserved first and last residue. Fields, in order: V gene, clone size, J gene, D gene, CDR3 protein, CDR3 DNA. D genes are given only for firm matches. Expanded clones get a size class; other rows say once, few or many, or leave the size out.

>TRBV2|many|TRBJ2-2|TRBD1
CASRETGGGSGELFF
TGTGCCAGCAGGGAGACAGGGGGAGGATCCGGGGAGCTGTTTTTT
>TRBV5-5|.|TRBJ2-4|.
CASSHGLAKNIQYF
TGTGCCAGCAGCCACGGACTAGCCAAAAACATTCAGTACTTC
>TRBV5-6|.|TRBJ2-7|.
CASSFHGLWWEQYF
TGTGCCAGCAGCTTTCACGGTCTCTGGTGGGAGCAGTACTTC
>TRBV11-2|many|TRBJ2-7|.
CASSLTESEVYEQYF
TGTGCCAGCAGCTTAACGGAGTCGGAAGTATACGAGCAGTACTTC
>TRBV29-1|many|TRBJ1-2|.
CSVSQGANYGYTF
TGCAGCGTATCGCAGGGAGCTAACTATGGCTACACCTTC
>TRBV6-1|.|TRBJ1-5|TRBD1
CASRPGQGIFGPNQPQHF
TGTGCCAGCAGACCCGGACAGGGTATATTCGGACCAAATCAGCCCCAGCATTTT
>TRBV12-3/TRBV12-4|many|TRBJ2-7|.
CASSIGGVGSYEQYF
TGTGCCAGCTCCATCGGCGGAGTCGGCTCCTACGAGCAGTACTTC
>TRBV12-5|few|TRBJ2-2|.
CASGPNTGSGGELFF
TGTGCTAGTGGTCCAAATACCGGGTCAGGCGGGGAGCTGTTTTTT
>TRBV7-2|.|TRBJ1-1|.
CASSANTGNTEAFF
TGTGCCAGCAGCGCAAATACAGGGAACACTGAAGCTTTCTTT
>TRBV27|.|TRBJ2-2|.
CASSRHTTGELFF
TGTGCCAGCAGCCGACACACCACCGGGGAGCTGTTTTTT
>TRBV29-1|.|TRBJ1-4|TRBD1
CSVTTGTGDEKLFF
TGCAGCGTTACAACCGGGACAGGGGATGAAAAACTGTTTTTT
>TRBV30|few|TRBJ2-7|.
CAWGLKGFSYEQYF
TGTGCCTGGGGGCTAAAAGGGTTCTCCTACGAGCAGTACTTC
>TRBV25-1|many|TRBJ2-5|TRBD2
CASSEGSGSDQYF
TGTGCCAGCAGTGAGGGGAGCGGGAGCGACCAGTACTTC
>TRBV10-3|many|TRBJ2-2|.
CAIRPYTGELFF
TGTGCCATCAGGCCTTACACCGGGGAGCTGTTTTTT
>TRBV9|many|TRBJ1-1|.
CASSEGLNTEAFF
TGTGCCAGCAGTGAGGGCCTGAACACTGAAGCTTTCTTT
>TRBV10-3|many|TRBJ1-1|.
CAISESRGKDDTEAFF
TGTGCCATCAGTGAGTCGAGAGGGAAGGATGACACTGAAGCTTTCTTT
>TRBV11-2|.|TRBJ2-3|.
CASSLGEFTDTQYF
TGTGCCAGCAGCTTGGGAGAGTTCACAGATACGCAGTATTTT
>TRBV20-1|few|TRBJ2-7|.
CSAGSYRDFYEQYF
TGCAGTGCTGGCTCCTATCGGGATTTCTACGAGCAGTACTTC
>TRBV6-2/TRBV6-3|few|TRBJ2-2|TRBD2
CASGPLGGGGAVGELFF
TGTGCCAGCGGACCTCTCGGGGGCGGGGGGGCCGTCGGGGAGCTGTTTTTT
>TRBV4-3|.|TRBJ1-2|TRBD1
CASSQDWDRSYGYTF
TGCGCCAGCAGCCAAGATTGGGACAGGTCCTATGGCTACACCTTC
>TRBV19|.|TRBJ2-2|.
CASSIMSRLHTGELFF
TGTGCCAGTAGTATAATGTCGAGGCTCCACACCGGGGAGCTGTTTTTT
>TRBV30|few|TRBJ1-1|TRBD1
CAWSVIWDRAEAFF
TGTGCCTGGAGTGTTATATGGGACAGGGCTGAAGCTTTCTTT
>TRBV7-2|.|TRBJ1-5|.
CASSLDRGGQPQHF
TGTGCCAGCAGCTTAGATAGGGGTGGTCAGCCCCAGCATTTT
>TRBV7-9|few|TRBJ1-4|.
CASNRDAATNEKLFF
TGTGCCAGCAACCGGGACGCTGCAACTAATGAAAAACTGTTTTTT
>TRBV28|.|TRBJ1-6|.
CASRQGSSYNSPLHF
TGTGCCAGCAGACAAGGGAGCTCCTATAATTCACCCCTCCACTTT
>TRBV6-9|.|TRBJ2-1|.
CASSYQSGVNEQFF
TGTGCCAGCAGTTACCAGTCGGGGGTCAATGAGCAGTTCTTC
>TRBV10-3|.|TRBJ2-2|TRBD2
CAISGSGTSPTGELFF
TGTGCCATCAGTGGAAGCGGGACTAGCCCCACCGGGGAGCTGTTTTTT
>TRBV28|many|TRBJ2-7|TRBD1
CASSSGTGIPYEQYF
TGTGCCAGCAGTTCCGGGACAGGGATACCCTACGAGCAGTACTTC
>TRBV12-3/TRBV12-4|many|TRBJ2-5|.
CASSLGAWQETQYF
TGTGCCAGCAGTTTAGGGGCCTGGCAAGAGACCCAGTACTTC
>TRBV6-2/TRBV6-3|.|TRBJ1-1|.
CASRWGSELKDTEAFF
TGTGCCAGCAGATGGGGCAGCGAGTTGAAGGACACTGAAGCTTTCTTT
>TRBV19|.|TRBJ1-5|TRBD1
CASSRGQQATQPQHF
TGTGCCAGTAGCCGGGGACAGCAAGCAACTCAGCCCCAGCATTTT
>TRBV6-2/TRBV6-3|many|TRBJ2-2|TRBD2
CASSYSSGPGTGELFF
TGTGCCAGCAGTTACTCTAGCGGGCCAGGCACCGGGGAGCTGTTTTTT
>TRBV12-3/TRBV12-4|many|TRBJ2-6|.
CASRPGQEGRSGANVLTF
TGTGCCAGCAGGCCCGGACAGGAGGGCAGGTCTGGGGCCAACGTCCTGACTTTC
>TRBV11-2|many|TRBJ2-5|.
CASSHQETQYF
TGTGCCAGCAGCCACCAAGAGACCCAGTACTTC
>TRBV7-2|few|TRBJ2-7|TRBD1
CASSSRGLGAYEQYF
TGTGCCAGCAGCTCGAGGGGGCTAGGGGCCTACGAGCAGTACTTC
>TRBV6-1|few|TRBJ1-5|TRBD1
CASSGDRAQPQHF
TGTGCCAGCAGTGGGGACAGGGCACAGCCCCAGCATTTT
>TRBV7-3|few|TRBJ2-5|.
CASSLGTATGETQYF
TGTGCCAGCAGCTTAGGGACGGCTACCGGAGAGACCCAGTACTTC
>TRBV27|many|TRBJ1-2|TRBD1
CASRGTGHYGYTF
TGTGCCAGCAGAGGGACAGGGCACTATGGCTACACCTTC
>TRBV6-1|.|TRBJ1-2|TRBD1
CASSLGLAGDRDGYTF
TGTGCCAGCAGTCTGGGTCTGGCAGGGGACAGGGATGGCTACACCTTC
>TRBV9|few|TRBJ1-1|.
CASSVSRGPASEAFF
TGTGCCAGCAGCGTCTCACGGGGGCCCGCTTCTGAAGCTTTCTTT
>TRBV7-2|few|TRBJ1-1|TRBD1
CASSPRGLLGTEAFF
TGTGCCAGCAGCCCCAGGGGGTTATTGGGCACTGAAGCTTTCTTT
>TRBV20-1|many|TRBJ1-4|.
CSARGGATNEKLFF
TGCAGTGCCCGAGGAGGGGCCACTAATGAAAAACTGTTTTTT
>TRBV6-5|many|TRBJ1-6|TRBD1
CASSYNTGTGYNSPLHF
TGTGCCAGCAGTTACAACACCGGGACAGGGTATAATTCACCCCTCCACTTT
>TRBV6-2/TRBV6-3|.|TRBJ1-1|.
CASSYPLSSTEAFF
TGTGCCAGCAGTTACCCGCTGAGCAGCACTGAAGCTTTCTTT